This T cell receptor (beta chain) was obtained from a study of blood T cell repertoires in COVID-19. Study context: Donors in the United States, Italy and Spain gave samples during acute or convalescent COVID-19. The analysed material was cDNA or gDNA that came from T cells, B-cell-depleted T cells, or PBMCs.

The CDR3 runs to 18 residues. Trimming removed 0 bases from V and 7 bases from J; junction bases left unmatched: 16. CDR1 and CDR2 (germline): SGHRS, YFSETQ. Authors' data handling: Estimates of nucleated cell counts were drawn from the amplification of reference gene primers. TCRdb keeps only in-frame clones here, not all; method: immunoSEQ multiplex PCR. V, J and clone size were drawn from that table, and D and trimming were deduced from the DNA. The profile shows roughly 250,000 clones, 75% to 90% of them singletons. Sequencing input: peripheral blood. V and J are TRBV5-1 and TRBJ2-3; TRBD1 matches 8 bases. The clonotype originates from a human donor in a cohort sampled during active COVID-19. The DNA of the CDR3 is TGCGCCAGCAGCTTGGATGGCTTACGCAGGGGGCGCCGAAATACGCAGTATTTT. As protein: CASSLDGLRRGRRNTQYF.